Listed below are T cell receptor beta chains from one sample, sequenced in a study of blood T cells in healthy people across ages. TCRdb reprocessed the 5' RACE reads with MiXCR, giving one entry per CDR3 protein. The sample has some 920,000 distinct CDR3 sequences, approximately 50% seen once. The sample taken for sequencing was blood. The source is a woman aged 55-69 years in good health. Each CDR3 is given with its conserved first and last residue. The D gene is left open where the match is weak. Only some rows state a clone size, as once, few, many or a class for expanded clones.

abundance: -; d_gene: -; v_gene: TRBV12-3/TRBV12-4; j_gene: TRBJ2-7; CDR3nt: TGTGCCAGCAGACGCTGGGACGACCCCTTCGACGAGCAGTACTTC; CDR3aa: CASRRWDDPFDEQYF
abundance: few; d_gene: -; v_gene: TRBV4-1; j_gene: TRBJ2-5; CDR3nt: TGCGCCAGCAGCCGCGACAGCGAAGGCGATCAAGAGACCCAGTACTTC; CDR3aa: CASSRDSEGDQETQYF
abundance: -; d_gene: -; v_gene: TRBV4-2; j_gene: TRBJ2-1; CDR3nt: TGTGCCGCCGGGGGCGCCTACAATGAGCAGTTCTTC; CDR3aa: CAAGGAYNEQFF
abundance: many; d_gene: -; v_gene: TRBV12-3/TRBV12-4; j_gene: TRBJ2-3; CDR3nt: TGTGCCAGCAGATTTACGTCAGATACGCAGTATTTT; CDR3aa: CASRFTSDTQYF
abundance: -; d_gene: TRBD2; v_gene: TRBV20-1; j_gene: TRBJ2-5; CDR3nt: TGCAGTGCTAGAATGTCTAGCGGGACACCCTGGGAGCAGTACTTC; CDR3aa: CSARMSSGTPWEQYF
abundance: once; d_gene: -; v_gene: TRBV3-1; j_gene: TRBJ1-2; CDR3nt: TGTGCCAGCAGCTATGAGAGGGGGTCCCTTGGAGGCTACACCTTC; CDR3aa: CASSYERGSLGGYTF
abundance: few; d_gene: -; v_gene: TRBV4-2; j_gene: TRBJ2-7; CDR3nt: TGTGCCAGCAGCCAAGGATCGGGGGCGAGGGAGCAGTACTTC; CDR3aa: CASSQGSGAREQYF
abundance: few; d_gene: -; v_gene: TRBV6-1; j_gene: TRBJ2-1; CDR3nt: TGTGCCAGCAGTGAAGCGCAGGCCGCGCGGGGGCAGTTCTTC; CDR3aa: CASSEAQAARGQFF
abundance: once; d_gene: -; v_gene: TRBV29-1; j_gene: TRBJ2-7; CDR3nt: TGCAGCTCCACACGAGGCTACGAGCAGTACTTC; CDR3aa: CSSTRGYEQYF
abundance: few; d_gene: -; v_gene: TRBV10-3; j_gene: TRBJ2-5; CDR3nt: TGTGCCATCGTGGCCCGCCTGCCTACCCAAGAGACCCAGTACTTC; CDR3aa: CAIVARLPTQETQYF
abundance: -; d_gene: -; v_gene: TRBV4-3; j_gene: TRBJ2-1; CDR3nt: TGCGCCAGCAGCCAACCAAGTGGAGGGGTCAATGAGCAGTTCTTC; CDR3aa: CASSQPSGGVNEQFF
abundance: few; d_gene: -; v_gene: TRBV28; j_gene: TRBJ2-1; CDR3nt: TGTGCCAGCAGTTTTGATGAGCAGTTCTTC; CDR3aa: CASSFDEQFF
abundance: -; d_gene: -; v_gene: TRBV10-3; j_gene: TRBJ2-7; CDR3nt: TGTGCCATCGGGGACGTCTCCTACGAGCAGTACTTC; CDR3aa: CAIGDVSYEQYF
abundance: few; d_gene: TRBD1; v_gene: TRBV10-3; j_gene: TRBJ2-5; CDR3nt: TGTGCCATCAGTGGGCAGGGGGCGTCTCAGTACTTC; CDR3aa: CAISGQGASQYF
abundance: -; d_gene: TRBD1; v_gene: TRBV7-9; j_gene: TRBJ2-1; CDR3nt: TGTGCCAGCAGCTTACCTTCCCGGGACAGGGGTCCCTATGAGCAGTTCTTC; CDR3aa: CASSLPSRDRGPYEQFF
abundance: -; d_gene: TRBD2; v_gene: TRBV27; j_gene: TRBJ2-3; CDR3nt: TGTGCCAGCGCGCGGGAGCTGGTGAATACGCAGTATTTT; CDR3aa: CASARELVNTQYF
abundance: -; d_gene: -; v_gene: TRBV20-1; j_gene: TRBJ2-6; CDR3nt: TGCAGTGCTAGAGTTCTAGGGACTGGGGCCAACGTCCTGACTTTC; CDR3aa: CSARVLGTGANVLTF
abundance: many; d_gene: -; v_gene: TRBV29-1; j_gene: TRBJ2-3; CDR3nt: TGCAGCGTCCTAGGACAAGGCAAGCCAGATACGCAGTATTTT; CDR3aa: CSVLGQGKPDTQYF
abundance: once; d_gene: -; v_gene: TRBV21-1; j_gene: TRBJ1-1; CDR3nt: TGTGCCAGCAGCAAAGTGGAATTCCCGATGAACACTGAAGCTTTCTTT; CDR3aa: CASSKVEFPMNTEAFF
abundance: -; d_gene: -; v_gene: TRBV10-3; j_gene: TRBJ2-5; CDR3nt: TGTGCCATCAGTGAGGCGGGTCGGGAGACCCAGTACTTC; CDR3aa: CAISEAGRETQYF
abundance: few; d_gene: -; v_gene: TRBV5-5; j_gene: TRBJ2-5; CDR3nt: TGTGCCAGCAGCTTCGGGTTTGAGACCCAGTACTTC; CDR3aa: CASSFGFETQYF
abundance: -; d_gene: -; v_gene: TRBV6-6; j_gene: TRBJ2-2; CDR3nt: TGTGCCAGCACCCGCGACAGGGAGGGGACCGGGGAGCTGTTTTTT; CDR3aa: CASTRDREGTGELFF
abundance: -; d_gene: -; v_gene: TRBV24-1; j_gene: TRBJ1-1; CDR3nt: TGTGCCACCAGTGACCCGGGCGGGAGGGACACTGAAGCTTTCTTT; CDR3aa: CATSDPGGRDTEAFF
abundance: few; d_gene: -; v_gene: TRBV28; j_gene: TRBJ2-4; CDR3nt: TGTGCCAGCAGCATACAGGGAGAACTAGCCAAAAACATTCAGTACTTC; CDR3aa: CASSIQGELAKNIQYF
abundance: many; d_gene: TRBD2; v_gene: TRBV7-2; j_gene: TRBJ2-3; CDR3nt: TGTGCCAGCAGCTTAGGACTAGCTTTTACAGATACGCAGTATTTT; CDR3aa: CASSLGLAFTDTQYF
abundance: few; d_gene: -; v_gene: TRBV12-3/TRBV12-4; j_gene: TRBJ2-6; CDR3nt: TGTGCCAGCAGCATAGGCTCTGGGGCCAACGTCCTGACTTTC; CDR3aa: CASSIGSGANVLTF
abundance: -; d_gene: TRBD1; v_gene: TRBV29-1; j_gene: TRBJ2-7; CDR3nt: TGCAGCGTTGGGACAGGGGGCTTATACAATGAGCAGTACTTC; CDR3aa: CSVGTGGLYNEQYF